This T cell receptor beta chain was recovered during a study of blood T cell repertoires in COVID-19. The data were produced by immunoSEQ multiplex PCR, yet TCRdb's version contains in-frame clones alone and is incomplete. The profile shows roughly 250,000 clones, about nine tenths of them singletons. The origin of this receptor is a man aged 25-40 years with COVID-19, enrolled during active disease. The specimen was peripheral blood.

CDR3 nucleotides: TGTGCCAGCAGCGCGACATCCCAAAACACTGAAGCTTTCTTT. This encodes CASSATSQNTEAFF. This chain links TRBV9 with TRBJ1-1; D call uncertain. The germline V gene has CDR1 SGDLS and CDR2 YYNGEE. This CDR3 is 14 amino acids long. V dropped 3 bases and J dropped 2 bases, with 11 bases sitting between them.